This T cell receptor (beta chain) derives from a study of shared clonotypes between healthy human individuals. Germline V gene data show CDR1 as SGDLS and CDR2 as YYNGEE. Trimming at V came to 3 bases and at J to 7 bases, leaving 1 base not matched to a gene. This CDR3 is 11 amino acids long. Of note for this clone: The identical CDR3 is also encoded by other nucleotide sequences in the sample.

Naive CD8 cells, CD45RO-negative and positively selected for CCR7, excluded terminally differentiated effector memory CD45RA+ cells. Sequenced by immunoSEQ multiplex PCR; TCRdb stores in-frame clones only, minus some. The top ten hold more than 20% of the sample, which has hundreds of thousands of clones, 80% to 95% seen once. The V gene is TRBV9, the J gene TRBJ2-7, with 7 bases matching TRBD2. Sequencing was performed on naive CD8+ T cells sorted from blood. This TCR derives from a man under 40 in good health. CDR3 bases: TGTGCCAGCAGCGCCGGGGGGGAGCAGTACTTC. Protein product: CASSAGGEQYF. Full variable domain (missing parts from reference TRBV9 and TRBJ2-7): DSGVTQTPKHLITATGQRVTLRCSPRSGDLSVYWYQQSLDQGLQFLIQYYNGEERAKGNILERFSAQQFPDLHSELNLSSLELGDSALYFCASSAGGEQYFGPGTRLTVT.